This is a list of T cell receptor beta chains from one sample in a study of blood T cell repertoires in COVID-19. Measured with immunoSEQ multiplex PCR; TCRdb has only the in-frame clones, and not every one. There are about 380,000 clones in the sample; more than 75% occur only once, and more than 0.95% lies in the top ten. Sequencing used PBMCs or T cells enriched from blood (not recorded which). These receptors all come from a woman aged 18-29 years who had recovered from COVID-19. Both conserved end residues are part of each CDR3. A D gene is named only where the DNA matches it firmly. A clone size is listed for some rows: how often the clone was seen (once, few, many), or a class if it is expanded.

clone size | J gene | D gene | V gene | CDR3 protein | CDR3 DNA
once | TRBJ2-3 | TRBD2 | TRBV6-4 | CASSQGTSGTDTQYF | TGTGCCAGCAGTCAAGGGACTAGCGGCACAGATACGCAGTATTTT
- | TRBJ2-1 | - | TRBV7-9 | CASSLVGRDEQFF | TGTGCCAGCAGCTTAGTGGGGAGAGATGAGCAGTTCTTC
- | TRBJ1-4 | TRBD1 | TRBV5-5 | CASSPGQFNEKLFF | TGTGCCAGCAGCCCGGGACAGTTCAATGAAAAACTGTTTTTT
- | TRBJ2-3 | - | TRBV30 | CAWSMAGPDTDTQYF | TGTGCCTGGAGTATGGCGGGCCCCGACACAGATACGCAGTATTTT
- | TRBJ2-1 | TRBD2 | TRBV30 | CAWSLAVVSYNEQFF | TGTGCCTGGAGCCTAGCGGTGGTATCCTACAATGAGCAGTTCTTC
- | TRBJ1-2 | - | TRBV15 | CATSRDRIGYGYTF | TGTGCCACCAGCAGAGACAGGATAGGCTATGGCTACACCTTC
- | TRBJ2-5 | TRBD1 | TRBV27 | CASNDRDSQETQYF | TGTGCCAGCAACGATAGGGACAGCCAAGAGACCCAGTACTTC
- | TRBJ1-1 | - | TRBV7-8 | CASSLLEGGVNEAFF | TGTGCCAGCAGCTTACTTGAGGGCGGAGTTAATGAAGCTTTCTTT
- | TRBJ2-5 | - | TRBV11-2 | CASSPRVIETQYF | TGTGCCAGCAGCCCCAGGGTTATCGAGACCCAGTACTTC
- | TRBJ2-5 | TRBD2 | TRBV7-2 | CASSLAGLAGGYF | TGTGCCAGCAGCTTAGCGGGACTAGCGGGGGGGTACTTC
- | TRBJ1-2 | TRBD1 | TRBV29-1 | CSVEEGGRGTYGYTF | TGCAGCGTTGAAGAAGGGGGCAGGGGGACCTATGGCTACACCTTC
few | TRBJ1-1 | TRBD1 | TRBV5-1 | CASSLEPQGARDTEAFF | TGCGCCAGCAGCTTGGAACCACAGGGGGCGAGGGACACTGAAGCTTTCTTT
- | TRBJ1-2 | TRBD1 | TRBV6-5 | CASSQGVATPYGYTF | TGTGCCAGCAGTCAGGGGGTCGCTACACCCTATGGCTACACCTTC
- | TRBJ2-1 | TRBD2 | TRBV5-5 | CASTHAGGGDYNEQFF | TGTGCCAGCACCCATGCGGGGGGTGGGGACTACAATGAGCAGTTCTTC
few | TRBJ1-2 | - | TRBV28 | CASSLANGGRGYTF | TGTGCCAGCAGTTTAGCTAACGGCGGGCGAGGCTACACCTTC
- | TRBJ1-1 | - | TRBV7-2 | CASSRDRSEAFF | TGTGCCAGCAGCCGCGACAGATCTGAAGCTTTCTTT
- | TRBJ1-5 | - | TRBV30 | CAWTSGRTNQPQHF | TGTGCCTGGACCTCCGGGAGGACAAATCAGCCCCAGCATTTT
- | TRBJ2-1 | - | TRBV30 | CAWSLRSGSNEQFF | TGTGCCTGGAGTTTACGGAGCGGGTCCAATGAGCAGTTCTTC
once | TRBJ1-2 | TRBD1 | TRBV7-9 | CASSPGQARLGYTF | TGTGCCAGCAGCCCGGGACAGGCCCGGTTGGGCTACACCTTC
- | TRBJ2-2 | TRBD1 | TRBV7-9 | CASSPGQYGTGELFF | TGTGCCAGCAGCCCGGGACAGTATGGCACCGGGGAGCTGTTTTTT
once | TRBJ1-5 | - | TRBV10-3 | CAISERWVDTNSNQPQHF | TGTGCCATCAGTGAGAGGTGGGTTGACACGAACAGCAATCAGCCCCAGCATTTT
- | TRBJ1-1 | - | TRBV29-1 | CSVRDMGYTEAFF | TGCAGCGTTAGGGACATGGGGTACACTGAAGCTTTCTTT
- | TRBJ2-7 | TRBD1 | TRBV5-1 | CASSPQGIGEQYF | TGCGCCAGCAGCCCACAGGGGATCGGCGAGCAGTACTTC
few | TRBJ1-4 | TRBD1 | TRBV19 | CASSPGTGRREKLFF | TGTGCCAGTAGTCCCGGGACAGGCCGACGCGAAAAACTGTTTTTT
- | TRBJ1-1 | - | TRBV7-2 | CASSPTLGQVNTEAFF | TGTGCCAGCAGCCCCACCCTGGGGCAGGTGAACACTGAAGCTTTCTTT
- | TRBJ1-1 | TRBD1 | TRBV29-1 | CSVEVRGRGTEAFF | TGCAGCGTTGAAGTCAGGGGGCGCGGGACTGAAGCTTTCTTT
- | TRBJ1-3 | - | TRBV5-1 | CASSLEGGSTGNTIYF | TGCGCCAGCAGCTTGGAAGGCGGTAGCACTGGAAACACCATATATTTT
- | TRBJ2-1 | TRBD2 | TRBV7-9 | CASSLRPSGGHNEQFF | TGTGCCAGCAGCTTACGGCCTAGCGGGGGGCACAATGAGCAGTTCTTC
- | TRBJ2-3 | TRBD2 | TRBV5-1 | CASSLGSGGGTDTQYF | TGCGCCAGCAGCTTGGGTAGCGGGGGTGGCACAGATACGCAGTATTTT
once | TRBJ1-5 | TRBD1 | TRBV5-8 | CASSSEDRGYQPQHF | TGTGCCAGCAGCTCCGAGGACAGGGGGTATCAGCCCCAGCATTTT
- | TRBJ2-3 | - | TRBV7-3 | CASSLPGDTQYF | TGTGCCAGCAGTCTACCCGGGGATACGCAGTATTTT
- | TRBJ1-6 | - | TRBV2 | CASSEDSPTYPVTLHF | TGTGCCAGCAGTGAGGACAGCCCAACTTACCCCGTAACCCTCCACTTT
- | TRBJ1-1 | - | TRBV10-3 | CAISLAVISEAFF | TGTGCCATCAGCCTGGCGGTTATCTCTGAAGCTTTCTTT
- | TRBJ1-1 | TRBD1 | TRBV19 | CASSARQGQGARTEAFF | TGTGCCAGTAGTGCAAGACAGGGACAGGGGGCTCGCACTGAAGCTTTCTTT
- | TRBJ1-2 | - | TRBV5-6 | CASSLINNYGYTF | TGTGCCAGCAGCTTGATCAATAACTATGGCTACACCTTC
- | TRBJ1-5 | - | TRBV19 | CASSIAGGGNQPQHF | TGTGCCAGTAGTATAGCGGGGGGAGGCAATCAGCCCCAGCATTTT
- | TRBJ1-1 | - | TRBV28 | CASSISSQEGGAFF | TGTGCCAGCAGCATATCCTCCCAGGAAGGTGGAGCTTTCTTT
- | TRBJ1-6 | - | TRBV30 | CAWSEPPISPLHF | TGTGCCTGGAGTGAACCACCTATTTCACCCCTCCACTTT
- | TRBJ2-1 | - | TRBV7-2 | CASRGGLASRYNEQFF | TGTGCCAGCAGGGGGGGGCTAGCCTCCCGTTACAATGAGCAGTTCTTC
- | TRBJ1-5 | TRBD1 | TRBV2 | CASSEVRGVAGGIRLPQHF | TGTGCCAGCAGTGAAGTAAGGGGGGTGGCAGGGGGCATCCGGCTGCCCCAGCATTTT
- | TRBJ1-5 | - | TRBV3-1/TRBV3-2 | CASSQARTEVQPQHF | TGTGCCAGCAGCCAAGCACGGACAGAGGTTCAGCCCCAGCATTTT
- | TRBJ1-2 | - | TRBV12-3/TRBV12-4 | CASSLAPVFGYTF | TGTGCCAGCAGTTTAGCGCCAGTATTTGGCTACACCTTC
- | TRBJ1-3 | - | TRBV14 | CASSQGPGNTIYF | TGTGCCAGCAGCCAGGGGCCCGGAAACACCATATATTTT
- | TRBJ2-3 | - | TRBV27 | CASSLSSIADTQYF | TGTGCCAGCAGTTTATCTAGCATAGCCGATACGCAGTATTTT
- | TRBJ1-6 | - | TRBV7-8 | CASRSGIMRNSPLHF | TGTGCCAGCAGATCGGGAATAATGAGGAATTCACCCCTCCACTTT
- | TRBJ2-1 | TRBD1 | TRBV24-1 | CATSGDRGNNEQFF | TGTGCCACCAGTGGAGACAGGGGTAACAATGAGCAGTTCTTC
- | TRBJ2-5 | - | TRBV7-2 | CASRRGQGETQYF | TGTGCCAGCAGGCGGGGCCAAGGGGAGACCCAGTACTTC
- | TRBJ2-5 | TRBD2 | TRBV7-2 | CASSLGLAGGQETQYF | TGTGCCAGCAGCTTAGGACTAGCGGGGGGCCAAGAGACCCAGTACTTC
- | TRBJ2-3 | TRBD2 | TRBV12-5 | CASGLEWKIAGSTDTQYF | TGTGCTAGTGGTTTGGAATGGAAGATAGCGGGTTCCACAGATACGCAGTATTTT
- | TRBJ1-4 | TRBD1 | TRBV5-1 | CASSRNRGDKLFF | TGCGCCAGCAGCCGCAACAGGGGGGACAAACTGTTTTTT
- | TRBJ1-6 | - | TRBV27 | CASTSRGGGNSPLHF | TGTGCCAGCACCTCGAGGGGGGGTGGGAATTCACCCCTCCACTTT
once | TRBJ2-5 | - | TRBV5-4 | CASSPRDSPAKTQYF | TGTGCCAGCAGCCCCCGGGATTCCCCAGCCAAGACCCAGTACTTC
- | TRBJ1-4 | TRBD1 | TRBV27 | CASSLDRAPRANEKLFF | TGTGCCAGCAGTTTGGACAGGGCACCTCGGGCTAATGAAAAACTGTTTTTT
once | TRBJ1-3 | - | TRBV28 | CASSLGGRGRNTIYF | TGTGCCAGCAGTTTAGGGGGCAGGGGTAGGAACACCATATATTTT
- | TRBJ2-7 | - | TRBV20-1 | CSASSVYEQYF | TGCAGTGCTAGTTCCGTTTACGAGCAGTACTTC